The 14 T cell receptor beta chains given below trace back to one sample, sequenced in a study of blood T cell repertoires in COVID-19. The protocol was immunoSEQ multiplex PCR, while the TCRdb copy is restricted to in-frame clones and leaves out a portion. The repertoire holds fewer than 200,000 clones, with 81% as singletons. The sample was PBMCs or T cells enriched from blood (not recorded which). The receptors come from a woman in her forties with acute COVID-19.

The gene calls are TRBV21-1 and TRBJ2-1; the table calls TRBD2, which could not be checked here. TRBV21-1 counts as a pseudogene. This CDR3 region has 13 residues. DNA for the CDR3: TGTGCCAGCAGCAAGCGATTATACAATGAGCAGTTCTTC. The encoded protein is CASSKRLYNEQFF.

The chain uses TRBV5-1 and TRBJ2-6; TRBD1 matches at 11 bases. The V gene end was trimmed by 3 bases and the J gene end by 0 bases; junction bases not matched to a gene: 8. The CDR3 extends over 19 amino acids. Per the germline V gene, CDR1 is SGHRS and CDR2 is YFSETQ. CDR3: CASSWGTGGSLSGANVLTF. CDR3 DNA sequence: TGCGCCAGCAGCTGGGGGACAGGGGGATCTCTCTCTGGGGCCAACGTCCTGACTTTC.

This clone came up a few times. This chain links TRBV19 with TRBJ2-1; perhaps TRBD2 as D (6 bases). The CDR3 length is 15 residues. V lost 3 bases, J lost 8 bases, and 17 bases lay in between. Germline CDR1 LNHDA, CDR2 SQIVND (reference sequence). The CDR3 DNA follows: TGTGCCAGTAGTATCGGGAGAGGGAGGAGGGATGAGCAGTTCTTC. Translating gives CASSIGRGRRDEQFF.

On this clone: A much larger clone lies a single base off, so this may be a read error. The chain has TRBV6-2 or TRBV6-3 and TRBJ1-1; D unclear. CDR1 and CDR2 from the germline V gene are MNHEY and SVGEGT. This CDR3 comprises 13 residues. CDR3 DNA: TGTGCCGGCAGTTACAACGGGAACACTGAAGCTTTCTTT. It translates to CAGSYNGNTEAFF.

The chain employs TRBV24-1 and TRBJ2-1, with TRBD2 matching over 12 bases. CDR1 and CDR2 from the germline V gene are KGHDR and SFDVKD. The V segment lost 3 bases and the J segment 10 bases; nucleotides outside the gene matches: 9. CDR3 length: 16 amino acids. The CDR3 nucleotides read TGTGCCACCAGTGATCAGACGACTAGCGGGAGTCGCGAGCAGTTCTTC. It codes for CATSDQTTSGSREQFF.

V and J are TRBV21-1 and TRBJ1-1; the table names TRBD1, a call not compared with the DNA. TRBV21-1 is a recognized pseudogene. This CDR3 is built from 15 residues. CDR3 loop: CASSRKNRVDTEAFF. CDR3 in DNA: TGTGCCAGCAGCCGTAAAAACAGGGTGGACACTGAAGCTTTCTTT.

The chain uses TRBV6-5 and TRBJ1-1, with a tentative D call TRBD1 (6 bases). CDR3 length: 11 amino acids. CDR1 is MNHEY, CDR2 SVGAGI, per germline. Trimming removed 6 bases at V and 10 bases at J, with 12 bases between. CDR3 sequence (DNA): TGTGCCAGCAGAGAGGTCAGGGGAGCTTTCTTT. This translates into CASREVRGAFF.

This clone was counted only a few times. The chain recombines TRBV3-1 (or the pseudogene TRBV3-2) with TRBJ2-7, with TRBD1 matching 9 bases. This CDR3 has 16 residues. Losses at the gene ends were 4 bases for V and 2 bases for J; bases not matched to a gene: 9. Germline-derived CDR1 and CDR2 are LGHDT and YNNKEL (reference sequence). The CDR3: CASSPLPGQGTYEQYF. The CDR3 region has the DNA TGTGCCAGCAGCCCCCTACCGGGACAGGGAACCTACGAGCAGTACTTC.

In its sample, this clone was seen once. This chain links TRBV29-1 with TRBJ2-1; 9 bases agree with TRBD2. The CDR3 is 15 residues long. The V gene's germline CDR1 is SQVTM and CDR2 ANQGSEA. Trimming took 4 bases from V and 0 from J; bases not matched to a gene: 4. The CDR3: CSVGGSGSSYNEQFF. The CDR3 bases are TGCAGCGTTGGGGGTAGCGGGAGCTCCTACAATGAGCAGTTCTTC.

V and J are TRBV2 and TRBJ2-3; 7 bases fit TRBD2. Germline CDR1 reads SNHLY; CDR2 reads FYNNEI. Losses at the gene ends were 10 bases for V and 1 base for J; bases not matched to a gene: 11. This CDR3 spans 15 amino acids. The CDR3 DNA is TGTGCCAACCAGCGGGGAGGTCGGGGCACAGATACGCAGTATTTT. Translating gives CANQRGGRGTDTQYF.

The chain carries TRBV6-2 or TRBV6-3 and TRBJ2-7; 12 bases are a match to TRBD2. V lost 2 bases, J lost 6 bases, and 8 bases stayed unmatched. The CDR3 consists of 16 residues. From germline, CDR1 is MNHEY and CDR2 SVGEGT. The CDR3 region is CASSYPTSGRSREQYF. DNA of the CDR3: TGTGCCAGCAGTTACCCGACTAGCGGGAGATCTCGCGAGCAGTACTTC.

The chain couples TRBV20-1 to TRBJ1-1; D possibly corresponds to TRBD1 (6 bases). The CDR3 contains 13 residues. Germline V lookup: CDR1 DFQATT, CDR2 SNEGSKA (reference sequence). Trimming pared 3 bases from V and 4 bases from J, leaving 12 bases between. CDR3 protein: CSASAGASTEAFF. The CDR3 bases are TGCAGTGCTAGTGCAGGGGCGAGCACTGAAGCTTTCTTT.

J is TRBJ1-5 and V is TRBV19, with a possible D match to TRBD1 (6 bases). With 3 bases removed from V and 3 bases from J, the gap between germline ends came to 12 bases. The length of the CDR3 is 15 residues. The germline V gene has CDR1 LNHDA and CDR2 SQIVND (reference sequence). CDR3 DNA: TGTGCCAGTAGTATTGGTACAGGGAACAATCAGCCCCAGCATTTT. Protein sequence: CASSIGTGNNQPQHF.

The J gene is TRBJ1-1, the V gene TRBV9; TRBD1 agrees at 12 bases. CDR3 length equals 16 residues. From germline, CDR1 is SGDLS and CDR2 YYNGEE. V dropped 0 bases and J dropped 7; count of bases not matched to a gene: 7. The CDR3 is CASSVGSGQGALEAFF. CDR3 coding DNA: TGTGCCAGCAGCGTAGGATCGGGACAGGGGGCGCTTGAAGCTTTCTTT.